The rows below give T cell receptor beta chains drawn from one sample of a study of PD-L1 blockade in urothelial cancer. Data came from immunoSEQ multiplex PCR; TCRdb stores just in-frame clones and leaves some out. Of just under 30,000 clones listed, 87% were seen once; the top ten hold roughly 3.1%. The material sequenced was PBMCs, taken around atezolizumab (anti-PD-L1) treatment. The receptors stem from a middle-aged man with urothelial cancer. Each CDR3 is given with its conserved first and last residue. Each record gives: D gene, clone size, J gene, V gene, CDR3 protein, CDR3 DNA. A D gene is named only where the DNA matches it firmly. The size field is filled for only some rows; it gives once, few, many or a size class.

TRBD2 - TRBJ2-7 TRBV4-3 CASSQTSGSNEQYF TGCGCCAGCAGCCAGACTAGCGGGAGTAACGAGCAGTACTTC
TRBD2 once TRBJ2-7 TRBV29-1 CSVEREGIAGDKYEQYF TGCAGCGTTGAAAGGGAAGGAATAGCGGGGGATAAATACGAGCAGTACTTC
- - TRBJ2-7 TRBV5-6 CASSLFQGSYEQYF TGTGCCAGCAGCTTGTTTCAGGGGAGCTACGAGCAGTACTTC
TRBD1 - TRBJ1-1 TRBV29-1 CSGRSTGGIEAFF TGCAGCGGACGATCGACAGGGGGCATAGAAGCTTTCTTT
- - TRBJ1-3 TRBV19 CASSIRGLGNTIYF TGTGCCAGTAGTATCCGGGGACTTGGAAACACCATATATTTT
TRBD1 - TRBJ1-5 TRBV6-1 CASSEGTGGNQPQHF TGTGCCAGCAGTGAAGGGACAGGGGGCAATCAGCCCCAGCATTTT
TRBD2 - TRBJ2-7 TRBV5-4 CASSLGLAGGSYEQYF TGTGCCAGCAGCTTAGGCTTAGCGGGAGGCTCCTACGAGCAGTACTTC
- - TRBJ1-1 TRBV5-5 CASIPYIREVAEAFF TGTGCCAGCATCCCTTACATTCGGGAAGTTGCTGAAGCTTTCTTT
TRBD2 - TRBJ2-1 TRBV6-1 CASGLLAGPYNEQFF TGTGCCAGCGGGCTTCTAGCGGGGCCATACAATGAGCAGTTCTTC
- - TRBJ1-2 TRBV5-1 CASSLEDGGGYTF TGCGCCAGCAGCTTGGAGGACGGAGGTGGCTACACCTTC
TRBD1 - TRBJ1-1 TRBV19 CASLDRTLHGEAFF TGTGCCAGTTTGGACAGGACCCTACACGGTGAAGCTTTCTTT
TRBD1 - TRBJ1-6 TRBV11-2 CASSPTGTAASPLHF TGTGCCAGCAGTCCAACCGGGACAGCAGCTTCACCCCTCCACTTT
TRBD1 - TRBJ2-7 TRBV30 CAWSPGTGGSDEQYF TGTGCCTGGAGCCCGGGGACAGGGGGTTCCGACGAGCAGTACTTC
- - TRBJ2-7 TRBV28 CASRGGAGKHYEQYF TGTGCCAGCAGAGGGGGCGCGGGGAAGCACTACGAGCAGTACTTC
- - TRBJ2-3 TRBV7-9 CASSLGHRSTDTQYF TGTGCCAGCAGCCTAGGGCACCGTAGCACAGATACGCAGTATTTT
TRBD2 - TRBJ2-7 TRBV12-5 CASGLTIGREYEQYF TGTGCTAGTGGTTTGACCATCGGGAGGGAATACGAGCAGTACTTC
- - TRBJ1-3 TRBV14 CASSHSSSGNTIYF TGTGCCAGCAGCCATTCCTCCTCTGGAAACACCATATATTTT
- - TRBJ2-1 TRBV11-2 CASSLVSGVNEQFF TGTGCCAGCAGCTTAGTGTCAGGGGTCAATGAGCAGTTCTTC
TRBD2 - TRBJ2-4 TRBV10-3 CAISAGTSGSYIQYF TGTGCCATCAGCGCCGGGACTAGCGGGAGTTACATTCAGTACTTC
TRBD1 - TRBJ1-5 TRBV2 CASSFRQGARQPQHF TGTGCCAGCAGTTTCCGACAGGGGGCCCGCCAGCCCCAGCATTTT
- once TRBJ2-7 TRBV19 CASSIFGVSPYEQYF TGTGCCAGTAGTATATTCGGGGTTTCCCCCTACGAGCAGTACTTC
TRBD1 once TRBJ1-1 TRBV7-3 CASSWTGGGTEAFF TGTGCCAGCAGCTGGACAGGGGGCGGCACTGAAGCTTTCTTT
TRBD2 - TRBJ2-7 TRBV5-1 CASKPGLASYEQYF TGCGCCAGCAAACCGGGACTAGCTTCCTACGAGCAGTACTTC
TRBD1 - TRBJ1-1 TRBV19 CASSTQQGEAFF TGTGCCAGTAGTACCCAACAGGGGGAAGCTTTCTTT
- - TRBJ2-4 TRBV10-1 CASSAAGTKNIQYF TGCGCCAGCAGTGCCGCAGGCACAAAAAACATTCAGTACTTC
TRBD2 - TRBJ2-3 TRBV9 CASSVTSGRAGGDTQYF TGTGCCAGCAGCGTAACTAGCGGGAGGGCCGGGGGAGATACGCAGTATTTT
- - TRBJ2-7 TRBV18 CASSPPIGSSYEQYF TGTGCCAGCTCACCACCGATAGGGAGCTCCTACGAGCAGTACTTC
TRBD1 - TRBJ2-7 TRBV7-6 CASSSRQGAYEQYF TGTGCCAGCAGCTCGAGACAGGGGGCCTACGAGCAGTACTTC
TRBD1 - TRBJ1-3 TRBV18 CASSPGQGNSGNTIYF TGTGCCAGCTCACCCGGACAGGGAAACTCTGGAAACACCATATATTTT
TRBD2 - TRBJ2-2 TRBV27 CASRATGGPPGELFF TGTGCCAGCAGGGCGACGGGGGGGCCACCCGGGGAGCTGTTTTTT
TRBD1 - TRBJ1-4 TRBV4-2 CASSSRRDSREKLFF TGTGCCAGCAGCAGCCGCCGGGACAGTCGAGAAAAACTGTTTTTT
- - TRBJ2-5 TRBV6-1 CASSEALGGIQETQYF TGTGCCAGCAGTGAAGCGCTTGGGGGGATACAAGAGACCCAGTACTTC
TRBD2 - TRBJ2-2 TRBV28 CASSLEVERELRTGELFF TGTGCCAGCAGCCTCGAGGTTGAGCGGGAGTTGAGGACCGGGGAGCTGTTTTTT
- - TRBJ2-7 TRBV30 CAWSGAYEQYF TGTGCCTGGAGTGGGGCTTACGAGCAGTACTTC
TRBD2 once TRBJ2-7 TRBV29-1 CSVAGGPGEQYF TGCAGCGTTGCGGGAGGGCCAGGAGAGCAGTACTTC
TRBD1 - TRBJ2-3 TRBV14 CASSPGQGRTDTQYF TGTGCCAGCAGCCCGGGACAGGGGCGCACAGATACGCAGTATTTT
TRBD1 - TRBJ2-5 TRBV10-2 CASSDPGGLSETQYF TGCGCCAGCAGTGACCCAGGGGGCCTCTCAGAGACCCAGTACTTC
- - TRBJ1-4 TRBV7-9 CASSSGHYEKLFF TGTGCCAGCAGCTCGGGACACTATGAAAAACTGTTTTTT
TRBD2 once TRBJ2-3 TRBV7-2 CASSFKAGADTQYF TGTGCCAGCAGCTTTAAAGCGGGAGCAGATACGCAGTATTTT
- - TRBJ2-5 TRBV6-5 CASSYTKLPRETQYF TGTGCCAGCAGTTACACGAAACTCCCGCGGGAGACCCAGTACTTC
TRBD2 - TRBJ2-3 TRBV7-9 CASSFLSGSYDTQYF TGTGCCAGCAGCTTCCTTAGCGGGAGTTATGATACGCAGTATTTT
TRBD2 once TRBJ2-1 TRBV6-5 CASSYGTSGRGEQFF TGTGCCAGCAGTTACGGGACTAGCGGGAGAGGCGAGCAGTTCTTC
- - TRBJ2-1 TRBV27 CASSFRSSYNEQFF TGTGCCAGCAGTTTCCGGAGCTCCTACAATGAGCAGTTCTTC
- few TRBJ2-7 TRBV7-2 CASSLAPQGSEQYF TGTGCCAGCAGCTTAGCGCCTCAGGGCTCCGAGCAGTACTTC
TRBD1 - TRBJ2-5 TRBV19 CASSVTGVRETQYF TGTGCCAGTAGTGTCACAGGGGTCCGAGAGACCCAGTACTTC
- - TRBJ1-1 TRBV6-5 CASSYSGGEAFF TGTGCCAGCAGTTACTCGGGGGGGGAGGCTTTCTTT
TRBD1 - TRBJ2-2 TRBV11-2 CASSLTGGLNGELFF TGTGCCAGCAGCTTGACAGGGGGCCTCAACGGGGAGCTGTTTTTT
- - TRBJ1-1 TRBV5-1 CASSFGRGRVNTEAFF TGCGCCAGCAGCTTTGGGAGGGGTCGGGTGAACACTGAAGCTTTCTTT
TRBD1 few TRBJ1-5 TRBV5-4 CASSAHGTATSQPQHF TGTGCCAGCAGCGCACATGGGACAGCCACGAGCCAGCCCCAGCATTTT
- - TRBJ2-3 TRBV10-3 CAISGDFEADTQYF TGTGCCATCAGTGGGGACTTTGAGGCGGATACGCAGTATTTT
- - TRBJ2-3 TRBV7-2 CASSRGGGSTDTQYF TGTGCCAGCAGCAGGGGTGGGGGGAGCACAGATACGCAGTATTTT
TRBD1 once TRBJ2-2 TRBV18 CASSTDRAGELFF TGTGCCAGCTCGACGGACAGGGCCGGGGAGCTGTTTTTT
TRBD1 once TRBJ2-3 TRBV11-1 CASRDRRDREGDTQYF TGTGCCAGCAGAGATAGACGGGACAGAGAGGGAGATACGCAGTATTTT
TRBD1 - TRBJ2-2 TRBV6-5 CASHEWGQGTGELFF TGTGCCAGCCACGAGTGGGGACAGGGGACCGGGGAGCTGTTTTTT
TRBD2 - TRBJ2-7 TRBV7-8 CASSPGLAQYEQYF TGTGCCAGCAGCCCCGGACTAGCGCAATACGAGCAGTACTTC